The next 13 T cell receptor beta chains were all read from a single sample in a study of PD-1 blockade in mismatch repair-deficient tumors. Sequenced by immunoSEQ multiplex PCR; TCRdb stores in-frame clones only, minus some. The table records tens of thousands of clones, 80% to 90% of them present only once. The specimen comprised peripheral blood, sampled 44 weeks after starting pembrolizumab. All receptors come from an adult with mismatch repair-deficient cancer.

This chain joins TRBV5-1 and TRBJ2-2, with TRBD1 matching over 11 bases. The CDR3 is 17 amino acids. The junction had 5 bases not matched to a gene; V was cut back by 0 bases and J by 4 bases. In germline, CDR1 is SGHRS, CDR2 YFSETQ. CDR3 residues: CASSLGPGQGVTGELFF. For the CDR3, the DNA is TGCGCCAGCAGCTTGGGCCCGGGACAGGGGGTCACCGGGGAGCTGTTTTTT.

In this sample, this clone turned up a few times. This CDR3 is CASSVIRTGNSQPQHF. CDR3 sequence (DNA): TGTGCCAGCAGTGTCATCCGGACAGGGAATTCACAGCCCCAGCATTTT. The chain has TRBV6-1 and TRBJ1-5, with 8 bases identical to TRBD1. The CDR3 covers 16 residues. Unmatched junction bases numbered 12, after V lost 4 bases and J lost 7 bases. CDR1 is MNHNS and CDR2 is SASEGT in the germline V gene.

This chain joins TRBV6-5 and TRBJ1-3, with D possibly matching TRBD1 (6 bases). This CDR3 contains 14 residues. Trimming took off 4 bases at V and 6 bases at J, with 13 bases between the two ends. Germline-derived CDR1 and CDR2 are MNHEY and SVGAGI. CDR3 sequence: CASSSRDKENTIYF. CDR3 nucleotides: TGTGCCAGCAGTTCCCGGGACAAAGAAAACACCATATATTTT.

The CDR3 coding sequence is TGTGCCAGCAGCTCCACAGGGGGAGCAGGGTATGGAAACACCATATATTTT. Protein: CASSSTGGAGYGNTIYF. The rearrangement links TRBV5-6 to TRBJ1-3; 8 bases agree with TRBD1. This CDR3 comprises 17 residues. Germline values: CDR1 SGHDT, CDR2 YYEEEE. Unmatched junction bases numbered 11, after V lost 3 bases and J lost 3 bases. Drawing the rest from reference TRBV5-6 and TRBJ1-3, the complete variable domain is DAGVTQSPTHLIKTRGQQVTLRCSPKSGHDTVSWYQQALGQGPQFIFQYYEEEERQRGNFPDRFSGHQFPNYSSELNVNALLLGDSALYLCASSSTGGAGYGNTIYFGEGSWLTVV.

The chain recombines TRBV4-1 with TRBJ2-7; TRBD2 matches 7 bases. CDR3 length equals 14 residues. Germline trimming cut 4 bases from V and 3 bases from J; bases unmatched to any gene: 6. The germline gives CDR1 MGHRA, CDR2 YSYEKL. In nucleotides, the CDR3 is TGCGCCAGCAGCCCGCTCCCGGGAGGCTACGAGCAGTACTTC. Its translation is CASSPLPGGYEQYF.

This rearrangement joins TRBV6-1 to TRBJ1-2; D not certain. The V and J ends lost 2 bases and 5 bases respectively, with 9 bases between them. The CDR3 covers 13 residues. The germline gives CDR1 MNHNS, CDR2 SASEGT. In nucleotides, the CDR3 is TGTGCCAGCAGTGAATTGGGGAATTATGGCTACACCTTC. It encodes CASSELGNYGYTF.

The chain has TRBV15 and TRBJ2-2; 12 bases map to TRBD2. This CDR3 comprises 19 residues. Germline V CDR1 and CDR2: LNHNV, YYDKDF (reference sequence). J gave up 1 base and V 0 bases, and 6 bases lay outside the gene matches. CDR3 residues: CATSRDWGLAGLNTGELFF. CDR3 DNA: TGTGCCACCAGCAGAGATTGGGGACTAGCGGGTTTGAACACCGGGGAGCTGTTTTTT.

This chain joins TRBV6-1 and TRBJ1-2; tentative D call: TRBD1 (6 bases). V was trimmed by 7 bases and J by 4 bases, leaving 7 bases between them. CDR1 is MNHNS and CDR2 is SASEGT in the germline V gene. The CDR3 sequence is 11 residues long. The CDR3 coding sequence is TGTGCCAGCACGGACAGCTATGGCTACACCTTC. Translation: CASTDSYGYTF.

In DNA form, the CDR3 reads TGTGCCAGCAGTGGACAGGGGGCGGGACAGCCCCAGCATTTT. Encoded protein: CASSGQGAGQPQHF. The gene calls are TRBV27 and TRBJ1-5; 11 nucleotides line up with TRBD1. CDR1 and CDR2 from the germline V gene are MNHEY and SMNVEV (reference sequence). The length of the CDR3 is 14 residues. The junction had 4 bases not matched to a gene; V was cut back by 5 bases and J by 7 bases.

The chain employs TRBV7-9 and TRBJ2-7; 9 bases are a match to TRBD1. Germline CDR1 is SEHNR and CDR2 is FQNEAQ (reference sequence). The V gene end was trimmed by 1 base and the J gene end by 6 bases; junction bases not matched to a gene: 10. This CDR3 spans 16 amino acids. The CDR3 DNA reads as TGTGCCAGCAGCTTAGGAGGGGGGACAGGGATCGGCGAGCAGTACTTC. Translated: CASSLGGGTGIGEQYF.

This chain links TRBV29-1 with TRBJ1-2; D perhaps matches TRBD1 (6 bases). The germline V gene encodes CDR1 SQVTM and CDR2 ANQGSEA. This CDR3 is 14 amino acids long. The germline V and J ends were trimmed by 0 bases and 2 bases, with 10 bases remaining between them. This CDR3 reads CSVEDQDSNYGYTF. The CDR3 DNA is TGCAGCGTTGAAGATCAGGACAGCAACTATGGCTACACCTTC.

The J gene is TRBJ1-3, the V gene TRBV7-6; 7 bases line up with TRBD1. J lost 4 bases, V lost 5 bases, and 5 bases had no gene match. The CDR3 totals 14 residues. Germline-derived CDR1 and CDR2 are SGHVS and FNYEAQ. CDR3 in amino acids: CASSIGGSGNTIYF. The CDR3 DNA is TGTGCCAGCAGCATAGGGGGCTCGGGAAACACCATATATTTT.

The rearrangement uses TRBV14 and TRBJ2-5; D perhaps matches TRBD2 (5 bases). The length of the CDR3 is 16 residues. In germline, CDR1 is SGHDN, CDR2 FVKESK. Trimming stripped 0 bases from V and 2 bases from J, with 13 bases between. CDR3 in amino acids: CASSQDSANIQETQYF. The CDR3 nucleotides read TGTGCCAGCAGCCAAGATAGCGCCAATATACAAGAGACCCAGTACTTC.